This T cell receptor (beta chain) was identified in a study of T cell responses to AZD1222 COVID-19 vaccine. Study-wide results and limits: With dominance at 160-218 and 743-854, vaccine-associated CD4 TCRs spanned spike. A reported finding is that nearly half of spike-specific TCRs target unmutated variant regions.

The repertoire was sequenced with immunoSEQ multiplex PCR; TCRdb's copy has only in-frame clones and lacks some. The sample records tens of thousands of clones, approximately 88% being singletons. The junction had 4 bases not matched to a gene; V was cut back by 3 bases and J by 6 bases. The germline V gene encodes CDR1 SNHLY and CDR2 FYNNEI. CDR3 length equals 13 residues. Points on this clone: Its antigen is unknown.

V and J are TRBV2 and TRBJ2-7; 8 nucleotides match TRBD1. The receptor was isolated from an adult in good health. Material: peripheral blood, obtained on day 0 of AZD1222 vaccination. The CDR3 here is CASSDRGRGEQYF. CDR3 sequence (DNA): TGTGCCAGCAGTGACAGGGGGCGGGGCGAGCAGTACTTC.